This TCR beta chain was recorded in a study of beta chain features in type 1 diabetes. Study results and limitations: Patients with type 1 diabetes carried fewer insertions and had more deletions at their VDJ junctions. Sampled from patients, naive, central memory and Treg TCRB repertoires appeared more similar than those sampled from healthy donors.

Note on this clone: Antigen: not known.

Investigators reverse transcribed all isolated RNA, so they sequenced expressed TCRB transcripts. Using immunoSEQ multiplex PCR, the repertoire was profiled, and TCRdb retains in-frame clones only, with some absent. The sample lists roughly 140,000 clones, 6.9% occurring once. V lost 5 bases and J 8 bases, leaving 18 bases between the germline ends. The CDR3 is 14 amino acids. CDR1 is MNHNY, CDR2 SVGAGI, per germline (reference sequence). One heparinised draw of blood, averaging about 110 mL, came from each donor. Via CD45RO/CCR7/CD25/CD127/CD95/CD27, cells of the CD4+ naive, central memory, regulatory and stem cell-like memory subsets were sorted.

The sample taken for sequencing was central memory CD4+ T cells from blood. The chain links TRBV6-6 to TRBJ1-2, with D possibly TRBD1 on 5 matching bases. This sequence was found in a woman younger than 45 in good health. The CDR3 bases are TGTGCCAGCAGTGCCTTGGACAACCCGAGAGGCTACACCTTC. As protein: CASSALDNPRGYTF.